Listed below are T cell receptor beta chains from one sample, sequenced in a study of OX40 agonist ivuxolimab in advanced cancers. Profiling relied on immunoSEQ multiplex PCR, and the TCRdb table lists in-frame clones only, not all of them. The sample consists of 55,000 or so clones, roughly 90% of them appearing once. Source: CD4+ or CD8+ T cells sorted from blood, taken in a trial of the OX40 agonist ivuxolimab. These receptors originate from an adult with an advanced solid tumor such as melanoma, head and neck, liver or kidney cancer. The CDR3 runs from the conserved cysteine through the conserved F or W. Fields, in order: clone size, J gene, V gene, D gene, CDR3 DNA, CDR3 protein. D genes are given only for firm matches. For some rows the clone size is stated as once, few or many, or as a class when expanded; others skip it.

abundance: .; j_gene: TRBJ2-1; v_gene: TRBV7-2; d_gene: .; CDR3nt: TGTGCCAGCAACCTTGGAGGTGAGCAGTTCTTC; CDR3aa: CASNLGGEQFF
abundance: .; j_gene: TRBJ1-2; v_gene: TRBV6-6; d_gene: .; CDR3nt: TGTGCCAGCAGTTATCCGACAGGTCCGCCTGACTATGGCTACACCTTC; CDR3aa: CASSYPTGPPDYGYTF
abundance: .; j_gene: TRBJ2-7; v_gene: TRBV19; d_gene: .; CDR3nt: TGTGCCAGTAGTCCAAAAACTACAACCGTTTCCTACGAGCAGTACTTC; CDR3aa: CASSPKTTTVSYEQYF
abundance: .; j_gene: TRBJ2-1; v_gene: TRBV5-6; d_gene: TRBD2; CDR3nt: TGTGCCAGCAGCTGGACTAGCGGTCTCAATGAGCAGTTCTTC; CDR3aa: CASSWTSGLNEQFF
abundance: once; j_gene: TRBJ2-3; v_gene: TRBV21-1; d_gene: .; CDR3nt: TGTGCCAGCAGCAAAAGCGAACGTTGTGGGGATACGCAGTATTTT; CDR3aa: CASSKSERCGDTQYF
abundance: .; j_gene: TRBJ2-5; v_gene: TRBV5-6; d_gene: .; CDR3nt: TGTGCCAGCAGCTTGCTTGGTCCTTTGGGGGAGACCCAGTACTTC; CDR3aa: CASSLLGPLGETQYF
abundance: .; j_gene: TRBJ1-2; v_gene: TRBV6-1; d_gene: TRBD1; CDR3nt: TGTGCCAGCACCTACCAGGGGGCGCTTGGCTACACCTTC; CDR3aa: CASTYQGALGYTF
abundance: few; j_gene: TRBJ2-2; v_gene: TRBV7-2; d_gene: .; CDR3nt: TGTGCCAGCAGCTCGGGACTCTACACCGGGGAGCTGTTTTTT; CDR3aa: CASSSGLYTGELFF
abundance: .; j_gene: TRBJ1-1; v_gene: TRBV4-1; d_gene: .; CDR3nt: TGCGCCAGCAGCCAAGACAGGGGAACTTTCTTT; CDR3aa: CASSQDRGTFF
abundance: .; j_gene: TRBJ2-5; v_gene: TRBV29-1; d_gene: TRBD2; CDR3nt: TGCAGCGTTGAAGTCCTAGCGGGAGGGGTGGAGACCCAGTACTTC; CDR3aa: CSVEVLAGGVETQYF
abundance: .; j_gene: TRBJ2-2; v_gene: TRBV11-3; d_gene: .; CDR3nt: TGTGCCAGCAGCTTGTTCCCAGGGTACACCGGGGAGCTGTTTTTT; CDR3aa: CASSLFPGYTGELFF
abundance: .; j_gene: TRBJ1-1; v_gene: TRBV18; d_gene: .; CDR3nt: TGTGCCAGCTCACCAAAGGCAGGGTCGATGGGGATGACTGAAGCTTTCTTT; CDR3aa: CASSPKAGSMGMTEAFF
abundance: .; j_gene: TRBJ1-1; v_gene: TRBV5-1; d_gene: .; CDR3nt: TGCGCCAGCAGCGCGGTTCGTGGGACTGAAGCTTTCTTT; CDR3aa: CASSAVRGTEAFF
abundance: few; j_gene: TRBJ2-7; v_gene: TRBV2; d_gene: .; CDR3nt: TGTGCCAGCAGTGAAGCAGGGGCCCGGGGCGACGAGCAGTACTTC; CDR3aa: CASSEAGARGDEQYF